The present T cell receptor (beta chain) was sequenced within a study of blood T cell repertoires in COVID-19. Across the whole study: Collection of acute and convalescent COVID-19 samples took place in the United States, Italy and Spain.

Data came from immunoSEQ multiplex PCR; TCRdb stores just in-frame clones and leaves some out. The sample consists of approximately 190,000 clones, roughly 82% of them appearing once. V was pared by 6 bases and J by 4 bases, with 4 bases of the junction left unmatched. Germline CDR1 and CDR2: KGHSH and LQKENI. The CDR3 covers 14 residues. Categorization into cohorts depended on clinical history that participants reported. The material sequenced was PBMCs or T cells enriched from blood (not recorded which). The V and J genes are TRBV18 and TRBJ2-3, with TRBD1 matching over 10 bases. This receptor was obtained from a woman aged 60-70 years with acute COVID-19. CDR3 amino acids: CASSTTGGPDTQYF. The CDR3 DNA is TGTGCCAGCTCGACGACAGGGGGCCCAGATACGCAGTATTTT.